A single sample gave rise to the 3 T cell receptor beta chains below, sequenced in a study of CD4 T cells in relation to SARS-CoV-2 and coronaviruses. The antigens of these receptors remain unknown. Clones were sequenced by immunoSEQ multiplex PCR, and TCRdb holds only the in-frame ones, with some missing. The table includes roughly 20,000 clones, just over 75% detected once. The unexposed donors gave CD4+ T cells in 2011-2018, prior to COVID-19. After nine to ten days of culture, CD4+ T cells were isolated. Sequenced material: CD4+ T cells from PBMCs, cultured in vitro. The receptors originated from a human donor in good health.

The chain couples TRBV3-1 (or the pseudogene TRBV3-2) to TRBJ2-1, with 9 nucleotides matching TRBD2. The junction had 4 bases not matched to a gene; V was cut back by 1 base and J by 0 bases. Germline-derived CDR1 and CDR2 are LGHDT and YNNKEL (reference sequence). This CDR3 comprises 17 residues. DNA for the CDR3: TGTGCCAGCAGCCAAGCCCGACTAGCGGACTCCTACAATGAGCAGTTCTTC. Residues: CASSQARLADSYNEQFF.

V gene TRBV5-4 combines with J gene TRBJ2-7; 7 nucleotides agree with TRBD2. J gave up 4 bases and V 4 bases, and 2 bases lay outside the gene matches. The CDR3 has 12 amino acids. Germline V gene lookup returns CDR1 SGHNT and CDR2 YYREEE (reference sequence). CDR3 sequence reads: CASSGTKYEQYF. CDR3 in DNA: TGTGCCAGCAGCGGGACTAAATACGAGCAGTACTTC.

The rearrangement links TRBV19 to TRBJ2-3, with D tentatively TRBD2 (6 bases). The CDR3 length is 14 residues. V lost 7 bases and J 3 bases, leaving 14 bases between the germline ends. The germline gives CDR1 LNHDA, CDR2 SQIVND (reference sequence). The CDR3 sequence: CASTKEGPTDTQYF. DNA for the CDR3: TGTGCCAGTACGAAGGAGGGGCCGACAGATACGCAGTATTTT.